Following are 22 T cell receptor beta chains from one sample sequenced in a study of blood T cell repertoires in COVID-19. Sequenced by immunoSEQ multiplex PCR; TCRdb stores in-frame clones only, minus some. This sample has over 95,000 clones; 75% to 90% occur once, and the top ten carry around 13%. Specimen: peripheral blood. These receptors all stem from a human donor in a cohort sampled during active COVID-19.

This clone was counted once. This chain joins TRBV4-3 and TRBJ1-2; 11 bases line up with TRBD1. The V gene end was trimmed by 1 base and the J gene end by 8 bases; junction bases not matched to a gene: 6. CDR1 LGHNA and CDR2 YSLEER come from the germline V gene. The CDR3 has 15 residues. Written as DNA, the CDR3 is TGCGCCAGCAGCCAAGGTTCCGGACAGGGGGCGGGCTACACCTTC. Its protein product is CASSQGSGQGAGYTF.

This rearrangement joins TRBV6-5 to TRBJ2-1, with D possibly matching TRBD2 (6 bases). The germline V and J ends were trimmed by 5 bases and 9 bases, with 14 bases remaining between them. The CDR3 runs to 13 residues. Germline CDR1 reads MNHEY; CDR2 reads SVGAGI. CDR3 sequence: CASSPGVPAEQFF. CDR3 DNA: TGTGCCAGCAGTCCGGGGGTACCTGCTGAGCAGTTCTTC.

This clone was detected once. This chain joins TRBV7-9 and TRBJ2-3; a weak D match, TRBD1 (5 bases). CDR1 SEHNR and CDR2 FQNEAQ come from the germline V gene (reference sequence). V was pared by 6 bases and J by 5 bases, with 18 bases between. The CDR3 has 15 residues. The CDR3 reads CASRRQGPSGDTQYF. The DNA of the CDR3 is TGTGCCAGCAGACGCCAGGGCCCATCGGGAGATACGCAGTATTTT.

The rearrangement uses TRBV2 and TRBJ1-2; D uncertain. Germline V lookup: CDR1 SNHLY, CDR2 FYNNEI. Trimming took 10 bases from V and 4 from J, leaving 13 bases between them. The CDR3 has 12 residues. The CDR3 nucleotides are TGTGCCATATTTAGCGGAAGCTATGGCTACACCTTC. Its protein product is CAIFSGSYGYTF. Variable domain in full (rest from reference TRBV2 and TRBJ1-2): EPEVTQTPSHQVTQMGQEVILRCVPISNHLYFYWYRQILGQKVEFLVSFYNNEISEKSEIFDDQFSVERPDGSNFTLKIRSTKLEDSAMYFCAIFSGSYGYTFGSGTRLTVV.

The CDR3: CASRDYSNYGYTF. CDR3 sequence (DNA): TGTGCCAGCAGGGACTATTCTAACTATGGCTACACCTTC. This sequence joins TRBV7-9 and TRBJ1-2; D unclear. The CDR3 runs 13 residues. Germline assignment: CDR1 SEHNR and CDR2 FQNEAQ (reference sequence). V was trimmed by 6 bases and J by 0 bases, leaving 8 bases between them.

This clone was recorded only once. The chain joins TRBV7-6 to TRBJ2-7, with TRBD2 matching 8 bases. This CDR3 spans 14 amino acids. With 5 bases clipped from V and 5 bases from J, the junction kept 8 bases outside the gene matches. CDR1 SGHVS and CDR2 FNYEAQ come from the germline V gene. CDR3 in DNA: TGTGCCAGCAGCCCAAAGCGGGGGAGGGACGAGCAGTACTTC. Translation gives CASSPKRGRDEQYF.

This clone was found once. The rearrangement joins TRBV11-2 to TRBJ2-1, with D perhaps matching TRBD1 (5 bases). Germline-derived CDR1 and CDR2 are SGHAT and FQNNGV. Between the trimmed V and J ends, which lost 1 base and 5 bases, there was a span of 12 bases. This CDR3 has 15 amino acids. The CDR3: CASSLVWGSDNEQFF. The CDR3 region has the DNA TGTGCCAGCAGCTTAGTATGGGGCAGCGACAATGAGCAGTTCTTC.

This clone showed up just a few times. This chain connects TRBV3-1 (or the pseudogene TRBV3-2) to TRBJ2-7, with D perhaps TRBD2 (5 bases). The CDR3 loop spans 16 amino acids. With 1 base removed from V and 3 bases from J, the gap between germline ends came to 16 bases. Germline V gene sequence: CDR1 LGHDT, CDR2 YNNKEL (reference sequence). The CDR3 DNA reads TGTGCCAGCAGCCAAGGTCGGGAAAGCTTTATCTACGAGCAGTACTTC. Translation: CASSQGRESFIYEQYF.

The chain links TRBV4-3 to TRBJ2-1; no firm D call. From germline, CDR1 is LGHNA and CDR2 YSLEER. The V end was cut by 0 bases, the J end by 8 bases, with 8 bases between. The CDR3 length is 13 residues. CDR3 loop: CASSQDLRDEQFF. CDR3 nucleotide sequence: TGCGCCAGCAGCCAAGATCTTCGGGATGAGCAGTTCTTC.

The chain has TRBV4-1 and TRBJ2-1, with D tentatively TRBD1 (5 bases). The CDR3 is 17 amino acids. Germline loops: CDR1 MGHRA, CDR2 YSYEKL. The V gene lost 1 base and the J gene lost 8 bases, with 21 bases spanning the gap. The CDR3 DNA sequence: TGCGCCAGCAGCCAAGGGGCCCAGGGCGGTTGGGTCGATGAGCAGTTCTTC. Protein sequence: CASSQGAQGGWVDEQFF.

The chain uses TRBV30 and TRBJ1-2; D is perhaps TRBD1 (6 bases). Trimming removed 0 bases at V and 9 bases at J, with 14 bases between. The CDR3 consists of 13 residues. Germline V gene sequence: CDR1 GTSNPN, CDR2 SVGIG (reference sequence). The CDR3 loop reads CAWSVQQGKSYTF. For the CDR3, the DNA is TGTGCCTGGAGTGTACAACAGGGTAAAAGCTACACCTTC. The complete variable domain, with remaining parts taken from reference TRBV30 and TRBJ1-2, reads SQTIHQWPATLVQPVGSPLSLECTVEGTSNPNLYWYRQAAGRGLQLLFYSVGIGQISSEVPQNLSASRPQDRQFILSSKKLLLSDSGFYLCAWSVQQGKSYTFGSGTRLTVV.

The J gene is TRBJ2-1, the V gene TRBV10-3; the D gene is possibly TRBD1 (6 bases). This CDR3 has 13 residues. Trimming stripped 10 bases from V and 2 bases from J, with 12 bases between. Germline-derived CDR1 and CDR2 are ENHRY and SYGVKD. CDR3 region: CATMPGAYNEQFF. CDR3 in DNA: TGTGCCACCATGCCAGGGGCCTACAATGAGCAGTTCTTC.

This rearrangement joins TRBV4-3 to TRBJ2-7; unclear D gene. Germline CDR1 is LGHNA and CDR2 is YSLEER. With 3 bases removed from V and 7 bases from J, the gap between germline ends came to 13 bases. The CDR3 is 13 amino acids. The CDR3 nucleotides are TGCGCCAGCAGCCAGCGGAGATCCGGGGAGCAGTACTTC. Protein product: CASSQRRSGEQYF.

The CDR3 DNA follows: TGTGCCAGCAGCGCTAGCGGAATCACAGATACGCAGTATTTT. As protein: CASSASGITDTQYF. This chain links TRBV9 with TRBJ2-3; TRBD2 agrees at 7 bases. Per germline, CDR1 SGDLS and CDR2 YYNGEE. The CDR3 contains 14 residues. The ends lost 3 bases at V and 2 bases at J; junction bases unmatched: 3.

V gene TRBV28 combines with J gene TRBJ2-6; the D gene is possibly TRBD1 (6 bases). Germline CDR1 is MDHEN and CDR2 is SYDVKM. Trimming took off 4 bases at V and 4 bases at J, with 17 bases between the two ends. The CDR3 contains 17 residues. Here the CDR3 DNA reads TGTGCCAGCAGTTCTAGAGGCAACAGGGCCGGGGCCAACGTCCTGACTTTC. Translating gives CASSSRGNRAGANVLTF.

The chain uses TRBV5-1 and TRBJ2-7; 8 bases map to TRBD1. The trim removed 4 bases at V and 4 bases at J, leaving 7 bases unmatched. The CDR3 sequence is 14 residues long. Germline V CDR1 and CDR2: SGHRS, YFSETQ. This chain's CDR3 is CASSPGQGVYEQYF. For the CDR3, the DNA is TGCGCCAGCAGCCCTGGACAGGGAGTATACGAGCAGTACTTC.

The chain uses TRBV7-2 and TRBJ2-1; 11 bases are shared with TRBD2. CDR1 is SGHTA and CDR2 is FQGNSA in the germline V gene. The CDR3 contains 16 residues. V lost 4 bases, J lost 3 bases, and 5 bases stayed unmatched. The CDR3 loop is CASSSKLAGGYNEQFF. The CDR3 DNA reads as TGTGCCAGCAGCTCTAAGCTAGCGGGGGGCTACAATGAGCAGTTCTTC.

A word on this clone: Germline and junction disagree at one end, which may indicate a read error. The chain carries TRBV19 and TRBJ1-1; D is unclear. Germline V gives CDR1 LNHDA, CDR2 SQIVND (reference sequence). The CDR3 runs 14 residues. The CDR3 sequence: CASSRDGGNPEAFF. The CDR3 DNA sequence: TGTGCCAGTAGCCGGGATGGAGGGAACCCTGAAGCTTTCTTT.

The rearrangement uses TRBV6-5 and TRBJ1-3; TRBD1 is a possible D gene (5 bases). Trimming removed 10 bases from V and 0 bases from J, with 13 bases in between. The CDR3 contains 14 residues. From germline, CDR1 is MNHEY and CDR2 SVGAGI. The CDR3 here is CATLDRSSGNTIYF. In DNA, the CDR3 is TGTGCCACTTTAGACAGAAGCTCTGGAAACACCATATATTTT.

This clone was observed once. CDR3 residues: CASSYSVAQPQHF. CDR3 nucleotide sequence: TGTGCCAGCAGTTACTCAGTAGCTCAGCCCCAGCATTTT. This rearrangement joins TRBV6-5 to TRBJ1-5; D not certain. The germline V gene has CDR1 MNHEY and CDR2 SVGAGI. The CDR3 totals 13 residues. V was shortened by 0 bases and J by 6 bases, with 6 bases between the two germline ends.

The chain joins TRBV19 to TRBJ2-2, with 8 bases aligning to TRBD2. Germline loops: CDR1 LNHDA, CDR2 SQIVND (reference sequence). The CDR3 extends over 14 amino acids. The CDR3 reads CATARAGVTGELFF. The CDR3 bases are TGTGCAACGGCGCGAGCGGGGGTAACCGGGGAGCTGTTTTTT. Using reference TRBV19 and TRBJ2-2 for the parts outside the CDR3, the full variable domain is DGGITQSPKYLFRKEGQNVTLSCEQNLNHDAMYWYRQDPGQGLRLIYYSQIVNDFQKGDIAEGYSVSREKKESFPLTVTSAQKNPTAFYLCATARAGVTGELFFGEGSRLTVL.

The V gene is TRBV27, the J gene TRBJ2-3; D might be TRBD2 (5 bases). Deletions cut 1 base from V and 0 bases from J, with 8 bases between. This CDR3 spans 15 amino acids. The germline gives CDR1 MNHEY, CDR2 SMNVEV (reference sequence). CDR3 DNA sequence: TGTGCCAGCAGTTTATACCCGGGGAGCACAGATACGCAGTATTTT. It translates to CASSLYPGSTDTQYF.